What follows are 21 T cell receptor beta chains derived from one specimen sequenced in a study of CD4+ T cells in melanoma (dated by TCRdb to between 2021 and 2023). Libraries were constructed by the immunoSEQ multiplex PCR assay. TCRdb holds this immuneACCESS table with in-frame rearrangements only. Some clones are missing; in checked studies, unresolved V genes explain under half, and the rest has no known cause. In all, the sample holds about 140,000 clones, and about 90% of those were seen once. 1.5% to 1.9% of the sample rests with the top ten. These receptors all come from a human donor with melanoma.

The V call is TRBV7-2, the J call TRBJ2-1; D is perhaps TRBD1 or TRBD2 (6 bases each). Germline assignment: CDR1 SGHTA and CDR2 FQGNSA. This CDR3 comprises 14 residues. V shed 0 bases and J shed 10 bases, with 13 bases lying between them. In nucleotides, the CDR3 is TGTGCCAGCAGCTTAGCCCCTCAGGGGAGGGAGCAGTTCTTC. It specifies CASSLAPQGREQFF.

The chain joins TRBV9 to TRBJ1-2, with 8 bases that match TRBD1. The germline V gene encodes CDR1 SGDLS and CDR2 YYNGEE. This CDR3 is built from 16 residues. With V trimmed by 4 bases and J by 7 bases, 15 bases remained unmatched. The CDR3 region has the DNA TGTGCCAGCAGCCATACGAACCGGACAGGGTTAGGTGGCTACACCTTC. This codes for CASSHTNRTGLGGYTF.

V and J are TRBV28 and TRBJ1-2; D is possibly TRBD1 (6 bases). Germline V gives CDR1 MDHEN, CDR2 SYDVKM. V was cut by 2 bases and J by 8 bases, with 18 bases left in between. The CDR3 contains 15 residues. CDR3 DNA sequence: TGTGCCAGCAGTTTACGCTTCCAGGGGCTGGGAGGCTACACCTTC. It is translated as CASSLRFQGLGGYTF.

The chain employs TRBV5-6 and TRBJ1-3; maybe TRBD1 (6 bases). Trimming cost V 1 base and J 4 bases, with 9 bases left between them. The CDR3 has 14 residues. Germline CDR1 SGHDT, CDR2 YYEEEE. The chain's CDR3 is CASSLQGSGNTIYF. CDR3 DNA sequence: TGTGCCAGCAGCTTGCAGGGGTCGGGAAACACCATATATTTT. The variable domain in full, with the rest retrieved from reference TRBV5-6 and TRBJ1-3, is DAGVTQSPTHLIKTRGQQVTLRCSPKSGHDTVSWYQQALGQGPQFIFQYYEEEERQRGNFPDRFSGHQFPNYSSELNVNALLLGDSALYLCASSLQGSGNTIYFGEGSWLTVV.

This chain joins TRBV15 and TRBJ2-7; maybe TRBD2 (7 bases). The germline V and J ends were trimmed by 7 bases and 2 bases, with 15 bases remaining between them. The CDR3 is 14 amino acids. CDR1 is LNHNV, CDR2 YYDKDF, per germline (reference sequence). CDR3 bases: TGTGCCACCAAAAGGGGGGGCAGCGCCTACGAGCAGTACTTC. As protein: CATKRGGSAYEQYF. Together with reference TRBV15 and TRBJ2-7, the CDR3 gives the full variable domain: DAMVIQNPRYQVTQFGKPVTLSCSQTLNHNVMYWYQQKSSQAPKLLFHYYDKDFNNEADTPDNFQSRRPNTSFCFLDIRSPGLGDTAMYLCATKRGGSAYEQYFGPGTRLTVT.

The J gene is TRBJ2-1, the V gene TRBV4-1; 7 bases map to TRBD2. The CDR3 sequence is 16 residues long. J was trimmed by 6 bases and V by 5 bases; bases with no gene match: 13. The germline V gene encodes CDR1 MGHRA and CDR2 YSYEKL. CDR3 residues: CASSYTVGGVGNEQFF. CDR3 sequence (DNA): TGCGCCAGCAGCTATACAGTTGGGGGGGTCGGCAATGAGCAGTTCTTC.

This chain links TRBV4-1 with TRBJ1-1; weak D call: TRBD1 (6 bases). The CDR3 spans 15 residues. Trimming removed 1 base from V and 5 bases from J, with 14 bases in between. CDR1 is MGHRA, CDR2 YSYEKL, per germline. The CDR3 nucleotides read TGCGCCAGCAGCCAAGTGGCCAGGGGTTTAACTGAAGCTTTCTTT. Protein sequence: CASSQVARGLTEAFF.

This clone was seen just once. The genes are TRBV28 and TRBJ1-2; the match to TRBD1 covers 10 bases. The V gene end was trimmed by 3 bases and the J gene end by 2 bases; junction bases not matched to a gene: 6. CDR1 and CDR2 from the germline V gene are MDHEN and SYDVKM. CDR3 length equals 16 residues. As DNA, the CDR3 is TGTGCCAGCAGTTTTAGGACGACAGGGGGCAACTATGGCTACACCTTC. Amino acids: CASSFRTTGGNYGYTF.

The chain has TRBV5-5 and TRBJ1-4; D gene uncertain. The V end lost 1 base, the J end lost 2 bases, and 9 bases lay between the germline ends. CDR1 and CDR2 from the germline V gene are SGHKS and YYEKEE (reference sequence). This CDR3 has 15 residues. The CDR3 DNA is TGTGCCAGCAGCTTGAAGACACTGACTAATGAAAAACTGTTTTTT. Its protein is CASSLKTLTNEKLFF.

The CDR3 DNA is TGTGCCAGCAGTCGGAGCGGGGGGGCAAGGCAGACCCAGTACTTC. Translated, it gives CASSRSGGARQTQYF. V and J are TRBV27 and TRBJ2-5; TRBD2 agrees at 10 bases. The CDR3 extends over 15 amino acids. The junction had 9 bases not matched to a gene; V was cut back by 5 bases and J by 6 bases. Germline V gene data show CDR1 as MNHEY and CDR2 as SMNVEV (reference sequence).

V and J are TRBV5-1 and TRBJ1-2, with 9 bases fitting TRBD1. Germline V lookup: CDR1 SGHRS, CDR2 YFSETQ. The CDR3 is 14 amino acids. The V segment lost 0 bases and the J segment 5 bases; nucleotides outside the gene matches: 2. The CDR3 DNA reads TGCGCCAGCAGCTTGGGGACAGGGGTTTATGGCTACACCTTC. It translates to CASSLGTGVYGYTF. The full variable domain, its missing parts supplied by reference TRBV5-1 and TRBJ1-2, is KAGVTQTPRYLIKTRGQQVTLSCSPISGHRSVSWYQQTPGQGLQFLFEYFSETQRNKGNFPGRFSGRQFSNSRSEMNVSTLELGDSALYLCASSLGTGVYGYTFGSGTRLTVV.

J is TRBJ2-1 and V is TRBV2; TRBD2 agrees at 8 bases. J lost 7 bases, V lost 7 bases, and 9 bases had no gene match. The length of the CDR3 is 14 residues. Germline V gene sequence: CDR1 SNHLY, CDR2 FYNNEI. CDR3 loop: CASKVARGENEQFF. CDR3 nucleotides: TGTGCCAGCAAAGTTGCGCGGGGGGAAAATGAGCAGTTCTTC.

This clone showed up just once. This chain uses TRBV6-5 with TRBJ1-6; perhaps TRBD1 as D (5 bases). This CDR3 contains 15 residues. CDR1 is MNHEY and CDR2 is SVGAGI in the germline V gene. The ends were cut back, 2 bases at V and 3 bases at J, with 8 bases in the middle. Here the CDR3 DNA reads TGTGCCAGCAGTTACATCGGGGGCTATAATTCACCCCTCCACTTT. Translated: CASSYIGGYNSPLHF.

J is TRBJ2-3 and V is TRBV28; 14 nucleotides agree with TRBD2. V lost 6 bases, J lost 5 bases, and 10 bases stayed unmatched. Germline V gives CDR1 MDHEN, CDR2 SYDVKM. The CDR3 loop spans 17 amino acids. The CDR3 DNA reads TGTGCCAGCAGCCCGGCCGGACTAGCGGGGGGACAAGATACGCAGTATTTT. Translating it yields CASSPAGLAGGQDTQYF.

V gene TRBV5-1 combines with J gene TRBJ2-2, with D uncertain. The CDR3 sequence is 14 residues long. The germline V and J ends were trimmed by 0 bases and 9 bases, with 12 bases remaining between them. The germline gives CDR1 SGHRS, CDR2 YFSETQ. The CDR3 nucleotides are TGCGCCAGCAGCTTGGTGGCTCCCGCCTGGGAGCTGTTTTTT. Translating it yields CASSLVAPAWELFF.

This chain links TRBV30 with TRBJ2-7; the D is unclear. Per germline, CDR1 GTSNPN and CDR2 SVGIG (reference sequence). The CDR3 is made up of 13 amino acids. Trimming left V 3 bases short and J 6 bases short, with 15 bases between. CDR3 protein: CAWRTVPRLEQYF. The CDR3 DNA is TGTGCCTGGAGGACTGTCCCTAGGCTCGAGCAGTACTTC.

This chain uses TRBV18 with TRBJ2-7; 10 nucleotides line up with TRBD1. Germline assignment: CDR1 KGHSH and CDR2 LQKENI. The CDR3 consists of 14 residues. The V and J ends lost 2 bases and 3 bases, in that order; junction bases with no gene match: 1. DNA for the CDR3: TGTGCCAGCTCACCAGGGACAGGGGACTACGAGCAGTACTTC. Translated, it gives CASSPGTGDYEQYF. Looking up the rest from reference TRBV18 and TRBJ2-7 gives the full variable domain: NAGVMQNPRHLVRRRGQEARLRCSPMKGHSHVYWYRQLPEEGLKFMVYLQKENIIDESGMPKERFSAEFPKEGPSILRIQQVVRGDSAAYFCASSPGTGDYEQYFGPGTRLTVT.

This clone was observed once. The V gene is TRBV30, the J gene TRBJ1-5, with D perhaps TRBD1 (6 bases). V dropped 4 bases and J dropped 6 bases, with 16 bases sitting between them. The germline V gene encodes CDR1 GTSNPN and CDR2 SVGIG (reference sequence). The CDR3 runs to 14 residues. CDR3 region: CAWTGSGAGQPQHF. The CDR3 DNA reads TGTGCCTGGACGGGCTCAGGGGCAGGTCAGCCCCAGCATTTT. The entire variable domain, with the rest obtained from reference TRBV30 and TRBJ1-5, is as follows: SQTIHQWPATLVQPVGSPLSLECTVEGTSNPNLYWYRQAAGRGLQLLFYSVGIGQISSEVPQNLSASRPQDRQFILSSKKLLLSDSGFYLCAWTGSGAGQPQHFGDGTRLSIL.

This chain's CDR3 is CASRLTSGGNEKLFF. The CDR3 nucleotides read TGTGCCAGCAGACTAACTTCGGGGGGTAATGAAAAACTGTTTTTT. The chain recombines TRBV6-6 with TRBJ1-4; TRBD1 is a possible D gene (5 bases). This CDR3 spans 15 amino acids. CDR1 MNHNY and CDR2 SVGAGI come from the germline V gene (reference sequence). V shed 6 bases and J shed 4 bases, with 15 bases lying between them.

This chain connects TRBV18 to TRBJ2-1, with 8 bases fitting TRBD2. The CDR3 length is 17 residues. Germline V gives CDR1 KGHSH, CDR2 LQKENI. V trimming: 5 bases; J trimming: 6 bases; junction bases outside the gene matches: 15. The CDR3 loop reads CASSAPGVLRGANEQFF. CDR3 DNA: TGTGCCAGCTCAGCCCCCGGTGTGTTGCGGGGGGCCAATGAGCAGTTCTTC.

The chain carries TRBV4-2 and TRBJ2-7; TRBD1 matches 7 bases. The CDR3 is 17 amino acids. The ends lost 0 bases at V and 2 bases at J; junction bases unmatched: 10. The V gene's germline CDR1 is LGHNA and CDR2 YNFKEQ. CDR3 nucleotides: TGTGCCAGCAGCCAAGATCTAGGCAGGGGGAGAACCTACGAGCAGTACTTC. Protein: CASSQDLGRGRTYEQYF.